This T cell receptor beta chain was retrieved from a study of blood T cells in healthy people across ages. This clonotype showed up just a few times. Its antigen is still unknown. A J-beta primer mix and a sample-barcoded 5' primer were used in a second PCR of about 7 to 12 cycles. Each cDNA molecule carried a tag from a template-switch adaptor that contained 12 random nucleotides. TCRdb itself ran the 5' RACE reads through MiXCR, one entry per CDR3 protein. Of hundreds of thousands of distinct CDR3 sequences listed, approximately 30% are singletons. Notes on the study in general: The study lacked donor CMV status, which possibly confounded expanded clonotype changes.

Staff drew around 10 milliliters of peripheral blood from each donor. Unmatched junction bases numbered 10, after V lost 0 bases and J lost 7 bases. The CDR3 is 15 residues long. Germline-derived CDR1 and CDR2 are SGHRS and YFSETQ. The specimen was blood. The clonotype was recovered from an elderly woman in good health. This chain joins TRBV5-1 and TRBJ2-7; 7 bases map to TRBD1. CDR3 protein: CASSLEGNRGNEQYF. Written as DNA, the CDR3 is TGCGCCAGCAGCTTGGAAGGAAACAGGGGAAATGAGCAGTACTTC.